The rows below give T cell receptor beta chains drawn from one sample of a study of PD-L1 blockade in urothelial cancer. Here immunoSEQ multiplex PCR was the method, and the copy in TCRdb shows in-frame clones only, minus some. The profile shows about 71,000 clones, 85% to 90% of them singletons. Source: PBMCs, taken around atezolizumab (anti-PD-L1) treatment. The receptors shown here come from a man aged 60 to 69 with urothelial cancer. Each CDR3 is given with its conserved first and last residue.

TRBV28	TRBJ2-7	CASSLLRTGAYEQYF
TRBV29-1	TRBJ1-1	CSVDQGGNTEAFF
TRBV19	TRBJ1-1	CASSIAPGVNTEAFF
TRBV9	TRBJ2-2	CASSGSQVVGAGELFF
TRBV5-6	TRBJ2-5	CASSFQGEETQYF
TRBV6-6	TRBJ2-1	CASSSDNSEQFF
TRBV15	TRBJ2-7	CATSYRQHSYEQYF
TRBV9	TRBJ2-7	CASSVDGTGGYEQYF
TRBV29-1	TRBJ2-5	CSVEEHGGRGAETQYF
TRBV4-1	TRBJ2-6	CASASLGSGANVLTF
TRBV29-1	TRBJ1-2	CSAEDSYGYTF
TRBV10-2	TRBJ1-1	CASSSTGTNTEAFF
TRBV5-1	TRBJ2-3	CASRTGTSTDTQYF
TRBV18	TRBJ2-3	CASSPPGKRDTQYF
TRBV10-1	TRBJ2-5	CASSETRQGKTQYF
TRBV19	TRBJ1-3	CASSQTGTPRSGNTIYF
TRBV28	TRBJ2-7	CASRVRGWGTDSYEQYF
TRBV19	TRBJ1-2	CASSDSSTAYGYTF
TRBV25-1	TRBJ1-1	CASTKGGNTEAFF
TRBV9	TRBJ1-4	CASSPRTGLNEKLFF
TRBV5-1	TRBJ1-1	CASSWGGGETEAFF
TRBV5-1	TRBJ2-3	CASSSGTGGRSSTDTQYF
TRBV27	TRBJ1-1	CASSPGSLNTEAFF
TRBV5-4	TRBJ2-3	CASREDRGNTDTQYF
TRBV25-1	TRBJ1-1	CASSGQGRDTEAFF
TRBV15	TRBJ2-1	CATSADLGTSPIGEQFF
TRBV12-5	TRBJ1-3	CASGLVSYRGHTIYF
TRBV7-8	TRBJ2-7	CASSLESGLAGGHYEQYF
TRBV5-1	TRBJ2-7	CASSSTAGEQYF
TRBV5-1	TRBJ1-1	CASSLDGANTEAFF
TRBV11-3	TRBJ2-7	CASSLTSGNVYEQYF
TRBV4-3	TRBJ2-7	CASSQTSGSYEQYF
TRBV2	TRBJ1-5	CASRQGSNGNQPQHF
TRBV5-8	TRBJ2-3	CASSPYRAGVDTQYF
TRBV29-1	TRBJ2-2	CSGLRVGELFF
TRBV20-1	TRBJ2-5	CSARVGETQYF
TRBV2	TRBJ1-3	CASSDSSGNTIYF
TRBV18	TRBJ2-7	CASSSGVVEQYF
TRBV5-1	TRBJ1-2	CASSSFTGDGYTF
TRBV4-1	TRBJ1-1	CASSPLLQGAGNTEAFF
TRBV7-2	TRBJ1-3	CASSFDRAGNTIYF
TRBV7-2	TRBJ1-1	CASSSRVRQMNTEAFF
TRBV9	TRBJ2-2	CASSVDGNTGELFF
TRBV25-1	TRBJ2-1	CASSDQGTSKGDEQFF